These T cell receptor beta chains were read from a single sample in a study of cytomegalovirus exposure and HLA in healthy donors. Sequencing was performed with immunoSEQ multiplex PCR; in TCRdb, only in-frame clones are kept and a portion is missing. Of 100,000 to 120,000 clones listed, around nine tenths are singletons. What was sequenced was PBMCs. The receptors originated from a young woman in good health and CMV-seronegative. The CDR3 runs from the conserved cysteine through the conserved F or W. Fields, in order: clone size, D gene, V gene, J gene, CDR3 DNA, CDR3 protein. The D gene is left open where the match is weak. Clone size appears in some rows only: once, few, many, or a class for an expanded clone.

>-|TRBD2|TRBV7-8|TRBJ2-3
TGTGCCAGCAGCTTACGGCCTAGCGGGGGCACAGATACGCAGTATTTT
CASSLRPSGGTDTQYF
>once|TRBD2|TRBV7-2|TRBJ2-1
TGTGCCAGCAGCCATACCGGGACTAGCTCCTACAATGAGCAGTTCTTC
CASSHTGTSSYNEQFF
>-|-|TRBV4-2|TRBJ2-7
TGTGCCAGCAGCCAAGATAGCTCCTACGAGCAGTACTTC
CASSQDSSYEQYF
>-|-|TRBV6-6|TRBJ1-2
TGTGCCAGCAGTTACCTCGACGGGTATGGCTACACCTTC
CASSYLDGYGYTF
>once|TRBD1|TRBV18|TRBJ2-5
TGTGCCAGCTCACCACTTCGGACAGGGAAAGAGACCCAGTACTTC
CASSPLRTGKETQYF
>-|-|TRBV5-1|TRBJ2-7
TGCGCCAGCAGTCGGGAAGACTACGAGCAGTACTTC
CASSREDYEQYF
>once|-|TRBV19|TRBJ1-3
TGTGCCAGTAGTCTAAGAGGGACTGGAAACACCATATATTTT
CASSLRGTGNTIYF
>-|TRBD2|TRBV28|TRBJ2-1
TGTGCCAGCAGTGCCCGGGACTACTCCTACAATGAGCAGTTCTTC
CASSARDYSYNEQFF
>-|TRBD1|TRBV13|TRBJ2-5
TGTGCCAGCAGCGAGACAGGGGGGGAGACCCAGTACTTC
CASSETGGETQYF
>-|-|TRBV28|TRBJ2-7
TGTGCCAGCAGTCCTCCGGGACTTTACGAGCAGTACTTC
CASSPPGLYEQYF
>-|-|TRBV13|TRBJ1-4
TGTGCCAGCAGCCGCCTCTTCGACCCCTCGGGGAATGAAAAACTGTTTTTT
CASSRLFDPSGNEKLFF
>-|-|TRBV30|TRBJ2-6
TGTGCCTGGAGTGTATCCGGTGGGGCCAACGTCCTGACTTTC
CAWSVSGGANVLTF
>-|-|TRBV30|TRBJ1-1
TGTGCCTGGACGGTCGGGGGGGCCCCTGAAGCTTTCTTT
CAWTVGGAPEAFF
>-|-|TRBV23-1|TRBJ2-7
TGCGCCAGCAGTCAATCGATTACTGACAGAGGTGTCTACGAGCAGTACTTC
CASSQSITDRGVYEQYF
>-|-|TRBV11-2|TRBJ1-1
TGTGCCAGCGTCCTCAGAGGGTTAAGTCCTGAAGCTTTCTTT
CASVLRGLSPEAFF
>-|-|TRBV6-1|TRBJ2-1
TGTGCCAGCAGTGAAGCGGGCGGCGCGGGCTCCTACAATGAGCAGTTCTTC
CASSEAGGAGSYNEQFF
>-|-|TRBV14|TRBJ1-2
TGTGCCAGCAGCCTCAGCGGACCCTACACCTTC
CASSLSGPYTF
>-|TRBD1|TRBV5-8|TRBJ2-4
TGTGCCAGCAGCTTGGGGGACAGGGCCCGCAGGAACAACATTCAGTACTTC
CASSLGDRARRNNIQYF
>-|-|TRBV4-1|TRBJ2-7
TGCGCCAGCAGCCAAGGAGGCCTTAACTACGAGCAGTACTTC
CASSQGGLNYEQYF
>-|TRBD1|TRBV5-4|TRBJ2-6
TGTGCCAGCAGCCCGGACAGGAGCTCTGGGGCCAACGTCCTGACTTTC
CASSPDRSSGANVLTF
>-|-|TRBV28|TRBJ1-5
TGTGCCAGCAGTGAACAGGGCGACAATCAGCCCCAGCATTTT
CASSEQGDNQPQHF
>-|-|TRBV7-2|TRBJ1-3
TGTGCCAGCAGCTTAGTTGGGGCCCCGGGTGCCACCATATATTTT
CASSLVGAPGATIYF
>-|TRBD2|TRBV11-2|TRBJ2-1
TGTGCCAGCAGCTTTAGCGGGGGGGCCCTAGTCAGCAATGAGCAGTTCTTC
CASSFSGGALVSNEQFF
>-|-|TRBV18|TRBJ1-4
TGTGCCAGCTCACCGTCAGGGAAAGCTAATGAAAAACTGTTTTTT
CASSPSGKANEKLFF
>once|-|TRBV7-2|TRBJ2-1
TGTGCCAGCAGCTTAGCCCCGCGGGGAAGCTACAATGAGCAGTTCTTC
CASSLAPRGSYNEQFF
>-|-|TRBV4-2|TRBJ2-6
TGTGCCAGCTCACCGTCTAGAGCTGGGGCCAACGTCCTGACTTTC
CASSPSRAGANVLTF
>-|-|TRBV7-3|TRBJ2-2
TGTGCCAGCAGCTTAAACTCTCTCACCGGGGAGCTGTTTTTT
CASSLNSLTGELFF
>-|-|TRBV27|TRBJ2-7
TGTGCCAGCACCAACAGGGCAAGGGGCCTCGAGCAGTACTTC
CASTNRARGLEQYF
>-|-|TRBV2|TRBJ1-1
TGTGCCAGCTGCAAGGACAGCCCGAACACTGAAGCTTTCTTT
CASCKDSPNTEAFF
>few|-|TRBV5-3|TRBJ1-3
TGTGCCAGAAGTTACTCAAGCTCTGGAAACACCATATATTTT
CARSYSSSGNTIYF
>-|-|TRBV13|TRBJ2-3
TGTGCCAGCAGCCCCCCTAGCAGCCCAGATACGCAGTATTTT
CASSPPSSPDTQYF
>-|-|TRBV5-1|TRBJ2-1
TGCGCCAGCAGCTTCGGGGTTGGTGAGCAGTTCTTC
CASSFGVGEQFF
>few|-|TRBV4-2|TRBJ1-2
TGTGCCAGCAGCCCAGTACAGGGACCTGGCTACACCTTC
CASSPVQGPGYTF
>-|-|TRBV6-1|TRBJ2-7
TGTGCCAGCAGTGATTTCGGCAGGGGAAGCTCCTACGAGCAGTACTTC
CASSDFGRGSSYEQYF
>-|TRBD1|TRBV5-6|TRBJ2-2
TGTGCCAGCAGCCGGGTCAGGGGGCAAGACACCGGGGAGCTGTTTTTT
CASSRVRGQDTGELFF
>once|-|TRBV4-1|TRBJ2-5
TGCGCCAGCAGCCAACGGACAGAAGAGACCCAGTACTTC
CASSQRTEETQYF
>-|-|TRBV4-3|TRBJ2-7
TGCGCCAGCAGCCAAGATCTTGGTGGCAGTTCCTACGAGCAGTACTTC
CASSQDLGGSSYEQYF
>-|-|TRBV6-1|TRBJ1-6
TGTGCCAGCAGTGTGACCCCCGCGGGCCTTAATTCACCCCTCCACTTT
CASSVTPAGLNSPLHF
>-|TRBD2|TRBV4-1|TRBJ2-3
TGCGCCAGCAGCCAAGGGCGCGGGAGATCTCCCACAGATACGCAGTATTTT
CASSQGRGRSPTDTQYF
>few|-|TRBV4-1|TRBJ1-1
TGCGCCAGCAGCCAAGATCAGGGGATGAACACTGAAGCTTTCTTT
CASSQDQGMNTEAFF
>-|TRBD2|TRBV7-2|TRBJ2-7
TGTGCCAGCAGCTCGAGGACTAGCGGGGGGAGGTACGAGCAGTACTTC
CASSSRTSGGRYEQYF